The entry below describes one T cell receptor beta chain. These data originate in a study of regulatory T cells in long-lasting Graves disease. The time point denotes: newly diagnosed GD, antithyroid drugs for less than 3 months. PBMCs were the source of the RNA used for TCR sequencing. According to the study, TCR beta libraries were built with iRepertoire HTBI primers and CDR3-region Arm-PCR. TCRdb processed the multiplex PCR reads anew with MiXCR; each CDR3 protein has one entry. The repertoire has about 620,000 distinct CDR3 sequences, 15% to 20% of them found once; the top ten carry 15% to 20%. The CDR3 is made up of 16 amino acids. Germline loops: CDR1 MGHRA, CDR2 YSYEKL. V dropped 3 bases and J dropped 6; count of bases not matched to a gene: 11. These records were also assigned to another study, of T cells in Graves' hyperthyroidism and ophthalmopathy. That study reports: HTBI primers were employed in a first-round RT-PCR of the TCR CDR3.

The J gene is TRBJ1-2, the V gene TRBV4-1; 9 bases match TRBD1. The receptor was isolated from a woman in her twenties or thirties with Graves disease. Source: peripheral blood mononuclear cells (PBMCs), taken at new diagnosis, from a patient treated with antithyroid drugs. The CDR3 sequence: CASSHATPGQGNGYTF. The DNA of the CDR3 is TGCGCCAGCAGCCACGCGACCCCGGGACAGGGAAATGGCTACACCTTC.